This T cell receptor beta chain was documented in a study of CD8 T cells in Susac syndrome. Random hexamers served to reverse transcribe roughly 0.45 to 1 ug RNA. MiXCR, run by TCRdb on the immunoSEQ multiplex PCR reads, gives a single entry per CDR3 protein. The data hold under 550,000 distinct CDR3 sequences, with 75% to 90% observed a single time. Negative isolation was used for CD8+ and CD4+ T cells and FACS enrichment for TEMRA cells. The CDR3 extends over 17 amino acids. Germline V gene data show CDR1 as DFQATT and CDR2 as SNEGSKA (reference sequence). V shed 0 bases and J 8 bases; nucleotides not matched to a gene: 15.

The rearrangement uses TRBV20-1 and TRBJ1-2; 10 bases agree with TRBD1. This sequence was found in a human donor with multiple sclerosis. Sequencing was performed on CD8+ T cells from PBMCs. Here the CDR3 reads CSARDSQYRDRGGGYTF. The CDR3 nucleotides read TGCAGTGCTAGAGATAGTCAATATCGGGACAGGGGCGGAGGCTACACCTTC.